This passage covers 20 T cell receptor delta chains from one sample sequenced in a study of delta chains in infants with herpesvirus infections. PBMC RNA was reverse transcribed using gamma-chain- and delta-chain-specific primers. TCRdb reprocessed the RT-PCR reads through CATT. This sample yields over a thousand delta-chain clones, of which about 7% are seen a single time; under 10% belongs to the top ten. This sample comprised peripheral blood, obtained at time point 1 of longitudinal follow-up. These receptors came from a human donor who was a Ugandan infant, either HIV-exposed or HIV-unexposed (not recorded which).

This sequence joins TRDV1 and TRDJ1; no definite D call. As TCRdb names no J gene, one was assigned here on the basis of a DNA match to germline. This CDR3 region has 12 residues. Germline lookup yields CDR1 TSWWSYY and CDR2 QGS. V was pared by 5 bases and J by 5 bases, with 9 bases between. CDR3 sequence reads: CALGLPRDKLIF. The CDR3 nucleotides are TGTGCTCTTGGGCTCCCTCGGGATAAACTCATCTTT.

By its share, this clone is large (0.1 to 1%). The rearrangement uses TRDV1 and TRDJ1; 7 bases are a match to TRDD3. The CDR3 sequence is 17 residues long. J lost 9 bases, V lost 5 bases, and 21 bases had no gene match. The germline V gene has CDR1 TSWWSYY and CDR2 QGS. The CDR3 coding sequence is TGTGCTCTTGGGTCATCCGATGAGGGGGATCCCACCAGGGAACTCATCTTT. Protein product: CALGSSDEGDPTRELIF.

This clone showed up just once. This likely reflects a read error, since a far larger clone is one base away. The V gene reported is TRDV1; the J gene is uncalled; the table's D call TRDD1 went unverified against the DNA. Germline-derived CDR1 and CDR2 are TSWWSYY and QGS. There are 15 residues in the CDR3. For the CDR3, the DNA is TGTGCTCTTTGGGAAATAGGAGCCCCCGGAATAATGGTCATCTTT. It specifies CALWEIGAPGIMVIF.

By sample share, this clone is large (0.1 to 1%). This sequence joins TRDV1 and TRDJ1, with D uncertain. The germline V and J ends were trimmed by 2 bases and 6 bases, with 22 bases remaining between them. This CDR3 spans 17 amino acids. Germline CDR1 and CDR2: TSWWSYY and QGS. The CDR3 protein is CALGEIVASGTEYKLIF. The CDR3 DNA is TGTGCTCTTGGGGAAATTGTCGCGTCCGGTACTGAATATAAACTCATCTTT.

This chain uses TRDV1 with TRDJ1; 8 bases agree with TRDD3. Germline trimming cut 2 bases from V and 13 bases from J; bases unmatched to any gene: 18. CDR3 length equals 16 residues. The V gene's germline CDR1 is TSWWSYY and CDR2 QGS. This chain's CDR3 is CALGEWRWGTARVYIF. The CDR3 nucleotides read TGTGCTCTTGGGGAATGGCGCTGGGGGACCGCTCGTGTATACATCTTT.

This clone is medium-sized within its sample. The V and J genes are TRDV2 and TRDJ3, with a possible D match to TRDD3 (6 bases). CDR1 and CDR2 (germline): GEAIGNYY, EKD. Trimming stripped 1 base from V and 2 bases from J, with 8 bases between. CDR3 length: 16 amino acids. CDR3 sequence (DNA): TGTGCCTGTGACACGTGGGATACCTGGGACACCCGACAGATGTTTTTC. Its protein is CACDTWDTWDTRQMFF.

Within the sample, this clone is large. The chain joins TRDV2 to TRDJ3, with unresolved D. V gave up 0 bases and J gave up 5 bases, with 10 bases separating them. In germline, CDR1 is GEAIGNYY, CDR2 EKD. The CDR3 length is 16 residues. The CDR3 region is CACDTGRPRDTRQMFF. The DNA for the CDR3 is TGTGCCTGTGACACCGGACGCCCCCGGGACACCCGACAGATGTTTTTC.

As for this clone: A much larger clone lies one base from this, so it may be a read error. The rearrangement uses TRDV2 and TRDJ3, with 11 bases identical to TRDD3. TCRdb offers no J gene call, so here the DNA was matched to germline to obtain one. The CDR3 covers 19 residues. Trimming took 0 bases from V and 0 from J; bases not matched to a gene: 3. Germline CDR1 and CDR2: GEAIGNYY and EKD. CDR3 in amino acids: CACDTVLGDSSWDTRQMFF. The CDR3 coding sequence is TGTGCCTGTGACACCGTACTGGGGGATAGCTCCTGGGACACCCGACAGATGTTTTTC.

This clone is classed as large. The rearrangement links TRDV2 to TRDJ3, with 11 nucleotides matching TRDD3. CDR3 length: 19 residues. The trim removed 2 bases at V and 0 bases at J, leaving 5 bases unmatched. The germline V gene encodes CDR1 GEAIGNYY and CDR2 EKD. The CDR3 loop is CACDKVLGDSSWDTRQMFF. CDR3 bases: TGTGCCTGTGACAAAGTACTGGGGGATAGCTCCTGGGACACCCGACAGATGTTTTTC.

This clone rates as medium-sized (0.01 to 0.1%). The chain recombines TRDV2 with TRDJ3; TRDD3 aligns across 7 bases. Trimming at V came to 1 base and at J to 2 bases, leaving 4 bases not matched to a gene. Germline CDR1 reads GEAIGNYY; CDR2 reads EKD. The CDR3 sequence is 17 residues long. CDR3 protein: CACDTTGDPWDTRQMFF. CDR3 coding DNA: TGTGCCTGTGACACTACTGGGGATCCCTGGGACACCCGACAGATGTTTTTC.

This clone qualifies as large (0.1 to 1%). The chain couples TRDV1 to TRDJ1; D tentatively fits TRDD2 or TRDD3 (5 bases each). The CDR3 spans 21 residues. V was pared by 0 bases and J by 1 base, with 27 bases between. CDR1 is TSWWSYY and CDR2 is QGS in the germline V gene. The CDR3 reads CALGELPIFTGRISPTDKLIF. The CDR3 DNA reads TGTGCTCTTGGGGAACTTCCTATCTTCACTGGCCGTATATCTCCCACCGATAAACTCATCTTT.

This clone is large in the sample. The V gene is TRDV1, the J gene TRDJ1; TRDD3 matches 8 bases. V trimming: 4 bases; J trimming: 0 bases; junction bases outside the gene matches: 22. Looked up from germline, CDR1 is TSWWSYY and CDR2 is QGS. The CDR3 runs to 21 residues. The CDR3 reads CALGVHSPSYWGYQYTDKLIF. The CDR3 DNA is TGTGCTCTTGGGGTACATTCCCCCTCGTACTGGGGATACCAGTACACCGATAAACTCATCTTT.

Within the sample, this clone is medium-sized. The J gene is TRDJ3, the V gene TRDV2; 12 nucleotides line up with TRDD3. CDR3 length: 21 residues. The germline V gene has CDR1 GEAIGNYY and CDR2 EKD. The trim removed 2 bases at V and 0 bases at J, leaving 10 bases unmatched. The CDR3 DNA follows: TGTGCCTGTGACAGTACTGGGGGATACCAATATTCCTCCTGGGACACCCGACAGATGTTTTTC. This codes for CACDSTGGYQYSSWDTRQMFF.

This clone was seen a single time. With a much larger clone just one base away, this may be a read error. The V call is TRDV2, the J call TRDJ3; D is unclear. The J gene was missing in TCRdb and was found by matching the end of the DNA to germline. The CDR3 spans 16 residues. Germline CDR1 GEAIGNYY, CDR2 EKD. In DNA form, the CDR3 reads TGTGCCTGTGACACCGGACGCCCCCGGGACGCCCGACAGATGTTTTTC. It codes for CACDTGRPRDARQMFF.

In its sample, this clone is medium-sized. V gene TRDV1 combines with J gene TRDJ1; the D gene could be TRDD2 or TRDD3 (5 bases each). V lost 2 bases and J lost 5, with 21 bases in between. CDR1 is TSWWSYY, CDR2 QGS, per germline. This CDR3 is built from 17 residues. CDR3 sequence reads: CALGESPFSAHTDKLIF. The CDR3 DNA reads TGTGCTCTTGGGGAAAGCCCCTTCAGTGCCCATACGGATAAACTCATCTTT.

This clone was observed a few times. Just one base apart from a much larger clone, this may be a read error. The chain employs TRAV29/DV5 and TRDJ1; weak D call: TRDD3 (5 bases). This CDR3 has 18 residues. Trimming removed 0 bases from V and 0 bases from J, with 21 bases in between. The germline V gene encodes CDR1 NSMFDY and CDR2 ISSIKDK. The CDR3 spells CAASASVGSGRYTDKLIF. CDR3 nucleotides: TGTGCAGCAAGCGCGAGCGTTGGGTCGGGGAGGTACACCGATAAACTCATCTTT. The full variable domain, completed using reference TRAV29/DV5 and TRDJ1, is DQQVKQNSPSLSVQEGRISILNCDYTNSMFDYFLWYKKYPAEGPTFLISISSIKDKNEDGRFTVFLNKSAKHLSLHIVPSQPGDSAVYFCAASASVGSGRYTDKLIFGKGTRVTVEP.

This clone was counted between two and nine times. The J gene is TRDJ1, the V gene TRDV1, with 7 bases that match TRDD3. Germline V CDR1 and CDR2: TSWWSYY, QGS. The CDR3 is made up of 16 amino acids. V lost 4 bases, J lost 5 bases, and 13 bases stayed unmatched. CDR3 bases: TGTGCTCTTGGGGCGCGACCTTGGGGGAGGAAAGATAAACTCATCTTT. It yields the protein CALGARPWGRKDKLIF.

In this sample, this clone is medium-sized. This chain uses TRDV2 with TRDJ3; 11 bases align to TRDD3. Germline assignment: CDR1 GEAIGNYY and CDR2 EKD. Unmatched junction bases numbered 3, after V lost 0 bases and J lost 0 bases. This CDR3 spans 19 amino acids. In nucleotides, the CDR3 is TGTGCCTGTGACACCGTGGGGGATACGAGCTCCTGGGACACCCGACAGATGTTTTTC. Amino acids: CACDTVGDTSSWDTRQMFF.

As regards this clone: A much larger clone lies a single base off, so this may be a read error. The chain couples TRDV1 to TRDJ1, with TRDD3 matching 11 bases. Germline matching of the DNA provided the J gene here, since TCRdb leaves it blank. V lost 0 bases, J lost 4 bases, and 31 bases stayed unmatched. The CDR3 sequence is 25 residues long. Germline CDR1 is TSWWSYY and CDR2 is QGS. As DNA, the CDR3 is TGTGCTCTTGGGGAACTAGGGGATCCTACCCTTCCGTACTGGGGGATATTCGAGGAAGTCGATAAACTCATCTTT. It specifies CALGELGDPTLPYWGIFEEVDKLIF.

By proportion, this clone is large. The chain's CDR3 is CACDKVLGDTWDTRQMFF. Written as DNA, the CDR3 is TGTGCCTGTGACAAAGTACTGGGGGATACCTGGGACACCCGACAGATGTTTTTC. The V and J genes are TRDV2 and TRDJ3; 11 positions match TRDD3. The CDR3 length is 18 residues. Trimming took 2 bases from V and 2 from J; bases not matched to a gene: 4. From germline, CDR1 is GEAIGNYY and CDR2 EKD.